A single sample gave rise to the 28 T cell receptor beta chains below, sequenced in a study of metastatic and nonmetastatic thyroid tumors. All patients were treatment-naive before thyroid surgery. With MiXCR, TCRdb reprocessed the PCR reads. Counted here are about 20,000 clones, roughly 18% occurring once; the ten biggest clones make up under 3%. Sample: adjacent normal tissue. The receptors stem from a male donor with papillary thyroid cancer or a benign thyroid nodule (not recorded which). Some clones in this sample may be carry-over from other donors' samples.

This clone appeared many times. V gene TRBV24-1 combines with J gene TRBJ2-1; unclear D gene. Germline-derived CDR1 and CDR2 are KGHDR and SFDVKD. Trimming removed 3 bases from V and 0 bases from J, with 11 bases in between. CDR3 length: 16 amino acids. This chain's CDR3 is CATSDPSRSSYNEQFF. CDR3 coding DNA: TGTGCCACCAGTGATCCGTCCCGCAGCTCCTACAATGAGCAGTTCTTC.

The genes are TRBV7-2 and TRBJ2-7; no reliable D call. Germline values: CDR1 SGHTA, CDR2 FQGNSA. This CDR3 has 13 residues. The V end was cut by 2 bases, the J end by 3 bases, with 8 bases between. The CDR3 DNA reads TGTGCCAGCAGCTTAACGTCGCACTACGAGCAGTACTTC. This codes for CASSLTSHYEQYF.

This clone is labeled as medium-sized. J is TRBJ2-1 and V is TRBV7-2; D is uncertain. V shed 2 bases and J shed 11 bases, with 10 bases lying between them. The CDR3 is made up of 12 amino acids. The V gene's germline CDR1 is SGHTA and CDR2 FQGNSA. The CDR3 here is CASSLRTHKQFF. The CDR3 bases are TGTGCCAGCAGCTTACGGACCCATAAGCAGTTCTTC.

This clone was recorded a few times. The chain joins TRBV27 to TRBJ1-2; TRBD1 aligns across 8 bases. The CDR3 loop spans 13 amino acids. Per germline, CDR1 MNHEY and CDR2 SMNVEV (reference sequence). After removal of 6 bases from V and 6 bases from J, the junction contained 6 bases not matched to a gene. This CDR3 reads CASSSKTGDGYTF. CDR3 in DNA: TGTGCCAGCAGCTCCAAGACAGGGGATGGCTACACCTTC.

This clone was seen a few times. At one of its ends the junction is not consistent with the germline gene, which may arise from a read error. The chain has TRBV28 and TRBJ1-3; 8 bases are shared with TRBD1. Germline V gives CDR1 MDHEN, CDR2 SYDVKM. This CDR3 is built from 14 residues. The CDR3 protein is CASILGQGSNTIYF. The CDR3 DNA follows: TGTGCCAGCATTTTAGGACAGGGATCCAACACCATATATTTT.

The V gene is TRBV25-1, the J gene TRBJ2-7; D gene uncertain. The CDR3 extends over 15 amino acids. CDR1 and CDR2 from the germline V gene are MGHDK and SYGVNS. The CDR3 spells CASSEVGSSTCEQHV. CDR3 nucleotides: TGTGCCAGCAGTGAAGTAGGTTCTAGTACGTGTGAGCAGCACGTC.

This clone has at least ten counts. J is TRBJ1-1 and V is TRBV18; the match to TRBD1 covers 7 bases. This CDR3 spans 15 amino acids. Germline-derived CDR1 and CDR2 are KGHSH and LQKENI. V lost 5 bases and J lost 1; bases outside the gene matches: 7. CDR3 sequence reads: CASSSDRPPNTEAFF. CDR3 nucleotide sequence: TGTGCCAGCTCATCGGACAGGCCGCCGAACACTGAAGCTTTCTTT. Using reference TRBV18 and TRBJ1-1 for the parts outside the CDR3, the full variable domain is NAGVMQNPRHLVRRRGQEARLRCSPMKGHSHVYWYRQLPEEGLKFMVYLQKENIIDESGMPKERFSAEFPKEGPSILRIQQVVRGDSAAYFCASSSDRPPNTEAFFGQGTRLTVV.

This clone has ten or more counts. The rearrangement joins TRBV7-2 to TRBJ2-5; TRBD2 aligns across 7 bases. CDR1 and CDR2 from the germline V gene are SGHTA and FQGNSA. J gave up 2 bases and V 0 bases, and 3 bases lay outside the gene matches. The CDR3 runs 15 residues. The CDR3 protein is CASSLAGGLQETQYF. The CDR3 region has the DNA TGTGCCAGCAGCTTAGCGGGAGGGTTACAAGAGACCCAGTACTTC.

This clone came up many times. The chain has TRBV14 and TRBJ1-1; D is unresolved. This CDR3 has 13 amino acids. V dropped 0 bases and J dropped 8 bases, with 10 bases sitting between them. CDR1 and CDR2 (germline): SGHDN, FVKESK. CDR3 amino acids: CASSQDIVSEAFF. As DNA, the CDR3 is TGTGCCAGCAGCCAAGATATCGTCAGCGAAGCTTTCTTT.

By its share, this clone is medium-sized. This specimen includes other DNA sequences encoding the same CDR3. The gene calls are TRBV27 and TRBJ2-3; tentatively, D is TRBD2 (5 bases). There are 15 residues in the CDR3. V was clipped by 6 bases and J by 0 bases, with 13 bases between them. Germline values: CDR1 MNHEY, CDR2 SMNVEV (reference sequence). For the CDR3, the DNA is TGTGCCAGCAGAAGAGGGCTGATTAGCACAGATACGCAGTATTTT. Its translation: CASRRGLISTDTQYF.

The chain links TRBV5-5 to TRBJ2-5; the match to TRBD1 covers 12 bases. Germline V gene lookup returns CDR1 SGHKS and CDR2 YYEKEE (reference sequence). This CDR3 has 16 residues. V shed 4 bases and J 7 bases; nucleotides not matched to a gene: 11. CDR3 residues: CASSPEGQGADGTQYF. DNA for the CDR3: TGTGCCAGCAGCCCTGAGGGACAGGGGGCGGATGGGACCCAGTACTTC.

V gene TRBV20-1 combines with J gene TRBJ2-2; D is ambiguous. Germline assignment: CDR1 DFQATT and CDR2 SNEGSKA (reference sequence). The CDR3 is 11 amino acids. V shed 5 bases and J shed 8 bases, with 9 bases lying between them. The CDR3 protein is CSAVRAGELFF. In DNA, the CDR3 is TGCAGTGCTGTACGAGCTGGGGAGCTGTTTTTT.

Judged by abundance, this clone is medium-sized (0.01 to 0.1%). The chain carries TRBV27 and TRBJ2-7; D is uncertain. Trimming shortened V by 7 bases and J by 3 bases, and 13 bases separated the two germline ends. This CDR3 is built from 13 residues. The V gene's germline CDR1 is MNHEY and CDR2 SMNVEV (reference sequence). The CDR3 region has the DNA TGTGCCAGCAAAGGCCCTCCCATCTACGAGCAGTACTTC. It yields the protein CASKGPPIYEQYF.

This clone was seen many times. This chain joins TRBV4-2 and TRBJ1-4; D unresolved. Trimming left V 0 bases short and J 2 bases short, with 10 bases between. CDR1 is LGHNA and CDR2 is YNFKEQ in the germline V gene. CDR3 size: 16 residues. The CDR3 DNA is TGTGCCAGCAGCCAAGATACCCGGAGTACTAATGAAAAACTGTTTTTT. Translated, it gives CASSQDTRSTNEKLFF.

The rearrangement joins TRBV11-1 to TRBJ1-1; D gene uncertain. Per the germline V gene, CDR1 is SGHAT and CDR2 is FQDESV (reference sequence). The CDR3 runs 18 residues. V lost 5 bases and J lost 1, with 23 bases in between. The CDR3, as DNA: TGTGCCAGCAGCCCCCCGGCACGGCTGCCCCGTAGGAACACTGAAGCTTTCTTT. It specifies CASSPPARLPRRNTEAFF. Complete variable domain (other parts from reference TRBV11-1 and TRBJ1-1): EAEVAQSPRYKITEKSQAVAFWCDPISGHATLYWYRQILGQGPELLVQFQDESVVDDSQLPKDRFSAERLKGVDSTLKIQPAELGDSAMYLCASSPPARLPRRNTEAFFGQGTRLTVV.

Ten or more counts support this clone. The J gene is TRBJ2-1, the V gene TRBV20-1; D unclear. The ends were cut back, 5 bases at V and 8 bases at J, with 16 bases in the middle. The V gene's germline CDR1 is DFQATT and CDR2 SNEGSKA (reference sequence). The CDR3 has 13 amino acids. DNA for the CDR3: TGCAGTGCTCAAAATCCACGGGCGGATGAGCAGTTCTTC. Amino acids: CSAQNPRADEQFF.

This clone was counted ten times or more. This sequence joins TRBV20-1 and TRBJ2-1, with D maybe TRBD1 (6 bases). V lost 6 bases to trimming and J lost 5 bases, with 20 bases between them. Germline values: CDR1 DFQATT, CDR2 SNEGSKA (reference sequence). The CDR3 consists of 15 residues. The CDR3 is CSAPSIDRRNNEQFF. CDR3 sequence (DNA): TGCAGTGCCCCCTCTATAGACAGGCGCAACAATGAGCAGTTCTTC.

This clone was counted at least ten times. The chain is built from TRBV18 and TRBJ1-5, with D maybe TRBD1 (5 bases). This CDR3 is 17 amino acids long. Trimming shortened V by 4 bases and J by 4 bases, and 20 bases separated the two germline ends. Germline CDR1 reads KGHSH; CDR2 reads LQKENI. As DNA, the CDR3 is TGTGCCAGCTCACGTGGACGCCGGGGGGAGGGGAATCAGCCCCAGCATTTT. Amino acid sequence: CASSRGRRGEGNQPQHF.

Sample share makes this clone medium-sized (0.01 to 0.1%). The gene calls are TRBV6-1 and TRBJ2-7; 8 bases fit TRBD1. Germline-derived CDR1 and CDR2 are MNHNS and SASEGT. With V trimmed by 5 bases and J by 2 bases, 2 bases remained unmatched. The CDR3 is made up of 13 amino acids. The CDR3 loop reads CASSSTGAYEQYF. CDR3 coding DNA: TGTGCCAGCAGTTCGACAGGGGCCTACGAGCAGTACTTC.

This clone was counted only a few times. This chain connects TRBV7-2 to TRBJ1-5, with a tentative D call TRBD1 (5 bases). V lost 1 base and J 7 bases, leaving 8 bases between the germline ends. The CDR3 loop spans 13 amino acids. From germline, CDR1 is SGHTA and CDR2 FQGNSA. This CDR3 is CASSLEGEQPQHF. The CDR3, as DNA: TGTGCCAGCAGCTTAGAAGGGGAGCAGCCCCAGCATTTT.

This clone occurred a few times. Being one base from a much bigger clone, this may be a read error. The V gene is TRBV28, the J gene TRBJ1-5, with 7 bases matching TRBD1. Unmatched junction bases numbered 8, after V lost 6 bases and J lost 6 bases. Germline CDR1 is MDHEN and CDR2 is SYDVKM. CDR3 length equals 14 residues. Here the CDR3 DNA reads TGTGCCAGCAGGCAGGGGGGCTCTGTTCAGCCCCAGCATTTT. As protein: CASRQGGSVQPQHF.

The table lists this clone with many counts. The chain joins TRBV12-3 or TRBV12-4 to TRBJ1-3; perhaps TRBD1 as D (6 bases). This CDR3 has 16 residues. V lost 2 bases and J lost 3, with 14 bases in between. In nucleotides, the CDR3 is TGTGCCAGCAGTTTATCAGTACAGGGTTATGGAAACACCATATATTTT. Translating it yields CASSLSVQGYGNTIYF.

This clone was seen many times. A read error may be the cause here, since a much bigger clone is one base away. The V call is TRBV12-3 or TRBV12-4, the J call TRBJ2-1; 7 bases map to TRBD1. This CDR3 comprises 12 residues. V lost 7 bases, J lost 13 bases, and 10 bases stayed unmatched. CDR3 in DNA: TGTGCCAGCAAAACCGGGGCAGGGGGTCAGTTCTTC. Protein: CASKTGAGGQFF.

Ten or more counts support this clone. The chain joins TRBV30 to TRBJ1-5, with D possibly TRBD1 on 6 matching bases. CDR1 GTSNPN and CDR2 SVGIG come from the germline V gene (reference sequence). The CDR3 contains 13 residues. Trimming took 1 base from V and 10 from J, leaving 14 bases between them. The CDR3 region is CAWSGSGGQPQHF. The CDR3 bases are TGTGCCTGGAGTGGTTCCGGGGGCCAACCCCAGCATTTT. The whole variable domain, remainder taken from reference TRBV30 and TRBJ1-5, is SQTIHQWPATLVQPVGSPLSLECTVEGTSNPNLYWYRQAAGRGLQLLFYSVGIGQISSEVPQNLSASRPQDRQFILSSKKLLLSDSGFYLCAWSGSGGQPQHFGDGTRLSIL.

This clone appeared many times. The chain carries TRBV9 and TRBJ2-1, with TRBD2 matching over 11 bases. Per germline, CDR1 SGDLS and CDR2 YYNGEE. V gave up 3 bases and J gave up 7 bases; unmatched junction bases: 9. The CDR3 length is 16 residues. In nucleotides, the CDR3 is TGTGCCAGCAGCGCCTCTACTAGCGGGAGAGTTAATGAGCAGTTCTTC. Translated: CASSASTSGRVNEQFF.

Remarks on this clone: One end of the junction fails to match germline, which may point to a read error. V and J are TRBV6-1 and TRBJ2-3; TRBD1 might be the D (5 bases). The CDR3 is made up of 13 amino acids. The germline CDR1 and CDR2 sequences are MNHNS and SASEGT. The DNA of the CDR3 is TGTGCCAGCAGCCCTGGTAGCACAGGTACGCAGTATTTT. It specifies CASSPGSTGTQYF.

This clone ranks as medium-sized (0.01 to 0.1%). V usage is TRBV10-2 and J usage is TRBJ2-7; 7 bases are shared with TRBD1. Trimming took 6 bases from V and 0 from J; bases not matched to a gene: 5. Germline CDR1 and CDR2: WSHSY and SAAADI. The length of the CDR3 is 14 residues. CDR3 in amino acids: CASSSGGNSYEQYF. The DNA for the CDR3 is TGCGCCAGCAGCTCAGGGGGAAACTCCTACGAGCAGTACTTC.

This clone was found many times. This sequence joins TRBV25-1 and TRBJ2-5; 10 positions agree with TRBD1. The CDR3 length is 16 residues. CDR1 and CDR2 from the germline V gene are MGHDK and SYGVNS. V was pared by 1 base and J by 5 bases, with 7 bases of the junction left unmatched. The CDR3 DNA reads TGTGCCAGCAGTGAATGGGGGGACAGGGGTCGGGAGACCCAGTACTTC. It codes for CASSEWGDRGRETQYF.